This is a list of T cell receptor beta chains from one sample in a study of shared clonotypes between healthy human individuals. Profiling relied on immunoSEQ multiplex PCR, and the TCRdb table lists in-frame clones only, not all of them. There are 400,000 to 500,000 clones in the sample; around 80% occur only once, and about 12% lies in the top ten. The sequenced sample consisted of PBMCs. Receptor source: a woman in her 40s in good health. Some clones in this sample may be carry-over from other donors' samples. The CDR3 runs from the conserved cysteine through the conserved F or W. Each record gives: D gene, J gene, clone size, V gene, CDR3 protein, CDR3 DNA. A D gene is named only where the DNA matches it firmly. The size field is filled for only some rows; it gives once, few, many or a size class.

>NA|TRBJ1-6|NA|TRBV30
CAWRATYNSPLHF
TGTGCCTGGAGGGCCACCTATAATTCACCCCTCCACTTT
>NA|TRBJ1-3|NA|TRBV10-2
CASSDRGAGNTIYF
TGCGCCAGCAGTGATAGAGGGGCTGGAAACACCATATATTTT
>NA|TRBJ1-4|NA|TRBV4-3
CASSQGGSDGKLFF
TGCGCCAGCAGCCAAGGAGGGTCGGACGGAAAACTGTTTTTT
>NA|TRBJ1-1|few|TRBV29-1
CSVGTTENTEAFF
TGCAGCGTTGGGACGACCGAGAACACTGAAGCTTTCTTT
>NA|TRBJ2-5|NA|TRBV30
CAWSALRETQYF
TGTGCCTGGAGTGCGTTGCGGGAGACCCAGTACTTC
>TRBD2|TRBJ2-3|NA|TRBV7-3
CASSWGLAGVADTQYF
TGTGCCAGCAGCTGGGGACTAGCGGGAGTTGCAGATACGCAGTATTTT
>TRBD1|TRBJ2-7|NA|TRBV18
CASSPGTGAFYEQYF
TGTGCCAGCTCGCCAGGGACAGGGGCCTTTTACGAGCAGTACTTC
>TRBD2|TRBJ2-4|few|TRBV5-4
CASSRGGEGAKNIQYF
TGTGCCAGCAGCCGCGGTGGGGAGGGAGCCAAAAACATTCAGTACTTC
>NA|TRBJ1-1|NA|TRBV14
CASSPNLGEYTEAFF
TGTGCCAGCAGCCCCAACCTTGGGGAATACACTGAAGCTTTCTTT
>TRBD2|TRBJ2-2|NA|TRBV5-1
CASSPGLAGGRTGELFF
TGCGCCAGCAGCCCGGGACTAGCGGGAGGGAGGACCGGGGAGCTGTTTTTT
>TRBD1|TRBJ1-4|NA|TRBV7-9
CASSQGQVEKLFF
TGTGCCAGCAGCCAAGGACAGGTTGAAAAATTGTTTTTT
>NA|TRBJ2-3|NA|TRBV30
CAGGAATDTQYF
TGTGCCGGGGGGGCGGCCACAGATACGCAGTATTTT
>TRBD2|TRBJ2-1|NA|TRBV9
CASSPRLAGADEQFF
TGTGCCAGCAGCCCCCGACTAGCGGGCGCGGATGAGCAGTTCTTC
>NA|TRBJ1-1|NA|TRBV7-9
CASSHVTENTEAFF
TGTGCCAGCAGCCATGTGACAGAGAACACTGAAGCTTTCTTT
>NA|TRBJ2-1|NA|TRBV28
CASGLEIWNEQFF
TGTGCCAGCGGCTTAGAGATTTGGAATGAGCAGTTCTTC
>NA|TRBJ1-1|NA|TRBV6-5
CASSYPGKGTEAFF
TGTGCCAGCAGTTACCCGGGGAAGGGCACTGAAGCTTTCTTT
>TRBD1|TRBJ2-1|NA|TRBV29-1
CSVASSGGRSYNEQFF
TGCAGCGTTGCCTCCTCAGGGGGCCGTTCCTACAATGAGCAGTTCTTC
>TRBD2|TRBJ2-1|NA|TRBV4-1
CASSPRPGLVNEQFF
TGCGCCAGCAGCCCCCGACCCGGACTAGTCAATGAGCAGTTCTTC
>NA|TRBJ2-3|NA|TRBV11-2
CASSLDRGSFTDTQYF
TGTGCCAGCAGCTTAGATCGGGGGAGTTTCACAGATACGCAGTATTTT
>NA|TRBJ1-5|NA|TRBV2
CASSEGTYNQPQHF
TGTGCCAGCAGTGAGGGGACTTACAATCAGCCCCAGCATTTT
>NA|TRBJ2-7|NA|TRBV9
CASSISSGSTYEQYF
TGTGCCAGCAGCATCTCATCCGGGAGCACCTACGAGCAGTACTTC
>NA|TRBJ1-6|NA|TRBV2
CASGRPDNSPLHF
TGTGCCAGCGGTCGACCGGATAATTCACCCCTCCACTTT
>NA|TRBJ2-1|once|TRBV7-8
CASSFAPGAGEQFF
TGTGCCAGCAGCTTCGCACCGGGAGCTGGGGAGCAGTTCTTC
>TRBD2|TRBJ2-3|NA|TRBV27
CASSLPRTSGRADTQYF
TGTGCCAGCAGTTTACCTCGGACTAGCGGGAGGGCAGATACGCAGTATTTT
>NA|TRBJ2-7|NA|TRBV18
CASSNSLSYEQYF
TGTGCCAGCTCGAACTCCCTTTCATACGAGCAGTACTTC
>NA|TRBJ2-1|NA|TRBV19
CASSIPGLNNEQFF
TGTGCCAGTAGTATTCCGGGACTTAACAATGAGCAGTTCTTC
>TRBD2|TRBJ2-3|few|TRBV2
CASSVRLAGTDTQYF
TGTGCCAGCAGTGTTAGGCTAGCGGGCACAGATACGCAGTATTTT
>NA|TRBJ1-4|NA|TRBV28
CASSLRVNEKLFF
TGTGCCAGCAGTTTAAGAGTTAATGAAAAACTGTTTTTT